Below are 12 T cell receptor beta chains sequenced from a single sample in a study of type 1 and type 2 diabetes patients. PCR was run on genomic DNA. A primer set of 30 forward and 13 reverse primers amplified the CDR3. In TCRdb, the multiplex PCR reads were re-called with MiXCR into one record per CDR3 protein. The sample holds 270,000 or so distinct CDR3 sequences, 47% seen once. The specimen was peripheral blood mononuclear cells (PBMCs). These TCRs come from a man aged 18 to 30 with type 2 diabetes.

V and J are TRBV15 and TRBJ2-3; 9 bases align to TRBD2. The J segment lost 2 bases and the V segment lost 0 bases, leaving 3 bases of the junction unmatched. The CDR3 consists of 16 residues. The germline V gene has CDR1 LNHNV and CDR2 YYDKDF (reference sequence). The CDR3 region is CATSREAGGFTDTQYF. The CDR3, as DNA: TGTGCCACCAGCAGAGAGGCGGGGGGGTTCACAGATACGCAGTATTTT.

The chain recombines TRBV10-3 with TRBJ1-5; no firm D call. Germline V CDR1 and CDR2: ENHRY, SYGVKD. Trimming stripped 2 bases from V and 4 bases from J, with 12 bases between. The CDR3 has 15 amino acids. The CDR3 is CAISEPGVRNQPQHF. DNA of the CDR3: TGTGCCATCAGTGAGCCGGGCGTAAGAAATCAGCCCCAGCATTTT.

The J gene is TRBJ2-2, the V gene TRBV7-2; D is possibly TRBD1 or TRBD2 (6 bases each). V was cut by 5 bases and J by 6 bases, with 16 bases left in between. From germline, CDR1 is SGHTA and CDR2 FQGNSA. The CDR3 spans 15 residues. CDR3 region: CASSLRGLQPGELFF. The CDR3 coding sequence is TGTGCCAGCAGCCTCCGGGGGCTCCAACCCGGGGAGCTGTTTTTT. The full variable domain, with the rest looked up from reference TRBV7-2 and TRBJ2-2, is GAGVSQSPSNKVTEKGKDVELRCDPISGHTALYWYRQSLGQGLEFLIYFQGNSAPDKSGLPSDRFSAERTGGSVSTLTIQRTQQEDSAVYLCASSLRGLQPGELFFGEGSRLTVL.

The J gene is TRBJ2-1, the V gene TRBV27; 9 nucleotides match TRBD1. Germline V gene sequence: CDR1 MNHEY, CDR2 SMNVEV (reference sequence). The trim removed 8 bases at V and 4 bases at J, leaving 15 bases unmatched. This CDR3 has 17 residues. CDR3 sequence (DNA): TGTGCCAGCCCGCGGGTTAGGGACAGGGCCGATTACAATGAGCAGTTCTTC. Amino acids: CASPRVRDRADYNEQFF.

This clonotype showed up just a few times. CDR3 region: CATRDSNTDTQYF. CDR3 bases: TGCGCCACTCGGGACAGCAACACAGATACGCAGTATTTT. The chain combines TRBV5-1 with TRBJ2-3; TRBD1 agrees at 7 bases. There are 13 residues in the CDR3. J gave up 2 bases and V 9 bases, and 6 bases lay outside the gene matches. Germline V gene lookup returns CDR1 SGHRS and CDR2 YFSETQ.

This clonotype was counted a few times. The chain employs TRBV7-6 and TRBJ1-1; D uncertain. This CDR3 is 12 amino acids long. CDR1 SGHVS and CDR2 FNYEAQ come from the germline V gene. V dropped 5 bases and J dropped 5 bases, with 9 bases sitting between them. The CDR3 spells CASSGSGTEAFF. In nucleotides, the CDR3 is TGTGCCAGCAGCGGCTCCGGGACTGAAGCTTTCTTT.

This clonotype has only a few counts. J is TRBJ2-3 and V is TRBV10-1; 7 nucleotides align to TRBD1. The CDR3 contains 16 residues. V lost 0 bases to trimming and J lost 4 bases; unmatched junction nucleotides: 7. CDR1 is WNHNN and CDR2 is SYGVQD in the germline V gene (reference sequence). The CDR3 spells CASSESETGKPDTQYF. The CDR3 region has the DNA TGCGCCAGCAGTGAGTCAGAGACAGGGAAACCAGATACGCAGTATTTT.

This clonotype has ten or more counts. The rearrangement links TRBV25-1 to TRBJ2-7, with 11 nucleotides matching TRBD1. Germline trimming cut 8 bases from V and 4 bases from J; bases unmatched to any gene: 7. The CDR3 has 14 residues. Germline V gene sequence: CDR1 MGHDK, CDR2 SYGVNS. The CDR3 region has the DNA TGTGCCAGCGGACGCGGGACAGGGGGGTACGAGCAGTACTTC. Translating gives CASGRGTGGYEQYF.

This clonotype was seen only a few times. The chain is built from TRBV5-1 and TRBJ1-2; possibly TRBD1 for D (5 bases). From germline, CDR1 is SGHRS and CDR2 YFSETQ. V dropped 3 bases and J dropped 0 bases, with 18 bases sitting between them. The CDR3 totals 17 residues. CDR3 sequence (DNA): TGCGCCAGCAGCTCAGGGCGGACGGCTTCTACTAACTATGGCTACACCTTC. Protein: CASSSGRTASTNYGYTF.

V is TRBV19 and J is TRBJ2-3; D might be TRBD2 (6 bases). This CDR3 contains 16 residues. Germline V lookup: CDR1 LNHDA, CDR2 SQIVND (reference sequence). Trimming stripped 2 bases from V and 0 bases from J, with 12 bases between. The CDR3 bases are TGTGCCAGTAGTATACTCCAAGGACTAAGCACAGATACGCAGTATTTT. Translation gives CASSILQGLSTDTQYF.

The chain uses TRBV2 and TRBJ2-3; no firm D call. Germline V gives CDR1 SNHLY, CDR2 FYNNEI. CDR3 size: 13 residues. V was cut by 9 bases and J by 2 bases, with 12 bases left in between. CDR3 in amino acids: CARGQTNTDTQYF. The DNA of the CDR3 is TGTGCCAGGGGCCAAACGAACACAGATACGCAGTATTTT.

The table lists this clonotype with a few counts. The chain uses TRBV27 and TRBJ1-2; TRBD1 is a possible D gene (5 bases). Germline V gives CDR1 MNHEY, CDR2 SMNVEV (reference sequence). The CDR3 extends over 14 amino acids. Trimming took 4 bases from V and 4 from J, leaving 13 bases between them. CDR3 sequence (DNA): TGTGCCAGCAGTTATAGGGGACTCGGCTATGGCTACACCTTC. Translated: CASSYRGLGYGYTF.